This T cell receptor (beta chain) was found in a study of shared clonotypes between healthy human individuals (dated by TCRdb to about 2020). Regarding the research as a whole: The cohort included three men and a couple of women between 18 and 49 years of age. For each donor, three plates each were used for CD4 naive and CD4 memory, two plates were used for CD8 naive, and one plate was used for CD8 memory. Each donor's leukapheresis produced roughly between roughly 0.85 and 10 billion PBMCs. Blood TCR repertoires of roughly 5 healthy adults were deeply sequenced to estimate repertoire size and the extent of clonotype sharing between individuals. Different laboratories and diverse techniques were used to prepare libraries and sequence TCR repertoires, to increase sequencing depth and limit assay-specific biases. Overall study outcomes, separate from this receptor: Because the study included a small number of donors, the genetic and exposure-history diversity represented was limited. Incomplete sequencing was indicated by rarefaction of sorted-subset datasets, despite the large sequencing depth. Pairwise subsampling indicated that sequencing depth was expected to affect the degree of clonotype sharing among donors. Naive subsets generally had larger estimated clonotype richness than memory subsets did. Compared with non-shared clonotypes, clonotypes shared by all four sorted-subset donors had higher generation probabilities. Sharing across a few donors was observed for 5% to 6.5% of naive CD4, about 3.2% of naive CD8, about 2.3% of memory CD4, and around 0.4% of memory CD8 clonotypes. Sampling was limited to blood, and TCR repertoires in tissue likely differ from TCR repertoires in blood.

Using the deep immunoSEQ assay, multiplex PCR amplified TCR CDR3 regions from genomic DNA. Genomic DNA extracted from each cell subset was distributed evenly over all wells of several immunoSEQ 96-well plates, and each plate served as one replicate. For sorted subsets, about 200 ng genomic DNA, equal to 30,000 or so T cell genomes, was loaded into each replicate PCR. Purified libraries were quantified with a Qubit 3.0 fluorometer, sized on a Bioanalyzer 2100, and re-quantified with the KAPA Library Quantification kit. A separate single-read 150-cycle Illumina NextSeq 550 flow cell was used to sequence each immunoSEQ 96-well plate. In the original analysis: Because the immunoSEQ output held only junctional sequences and lacked quality scores, the filtering could not match the filtering applied to full-length reads. Sequences were annotated with PyIR, a Python wrapper for IgBLAST v1.9, using IMGT germline references to assign V/J genes and CDR3. Reads were filtered out if the reads had weak V/J assignments (E-value above 1e-6), no CDR3, stop codons, out-of-frame junctions, or ambiguous translated residues. V3J clonotypes were defined as sequences sharing an identical inferred V gene, J gene, and CDR3 amino acid sequence. Percentage overlap between repertoires was calculated by dividing the number of shared unique clonotypes by the size of the smaller repertoire. Three approaches were used to assess repertoire richness: RTK rarefaction, the Chao1 estimator, and Recon v2.1 estimates of unobserved clonotypes. For all TCRbeta clonotypes obtained by the gDNA method from a few donors, generation probabilities were computed with OLGA. In its TCRdb copy, this immuneACCESS table keeps in-frame sequences only and misses some clones. Where compared with another copy, unresolved V genes explain less than half of these, and the others have no known cause. From that table come the V and J calls and clone size; the DNA was used to work out D and trimming. For this sample there are roughly 2 million clones; 90% to 95% appear just once. The ten most abundant clones make up 0.1% to 0.15% of the sample.

About this clone: What this receptor recognizes is not known. Within one base of it there is no much larger clone, and no base qualities were kept.

The donors were healthy, HIV-negative adults who had no recently reported acute infections or vaccinations. Every donor was a Caucasian adult residing in Nashville, Tennessee, USA. CD4+ T cells were enriched through magnetic negative selection, after which naive cells were positively selected on CD45RA and the remaining negative fraction served as the memory subset. Blood was collected by leukapheresis, and PBMCs were isolated by Ficoll-Histopaque density gradient centrifugation and then cryopreserved in liquid nitrogen vapor phase. Analytical flow cytometry was used to check the purity and quantity of each magnetically sorted T cell population. Each sorted fraction had its genomic DNA isolated and then quantified by UV absorbance on a Nanodrop 2000c. Taken from the germline V gene, the CDR1 and CDR2 loops are MGHRA and YSYEKL. Including the terminal cysteine and phenylalanine, the CDR3 comprises 14 residues. Only CDR3 DNA remains: 42 bases, in frame from the first base. V is reduced by 4 bases and J by 8 bases, leaving a spacing of 14 bases between them.

The sequenced material came from naive CD4+ T cells sorted from blood. The cell subset or site label, as the study defines it: CD45RA+ positively selected. The chain links TRBV4-1 with TRBJ1-4; the D gene is not confidently resolved. The TCR sequence derives from a man aged 18 to 29 in good health. Here is the DNA: TGCGCCAGCAGCCTCGCCGGGATAGGGGAAAAACTGTTTTTT. This translates into CASSLAGIGEKLFF.